These T cell receptor beta chains were read from a single sample in a study of TIL therapy for anti-PD-1-resistant metastatic lung cancer. Clones were read by immunoSEQ multiplex PCR, and TCRdb kept only the in-frame ones, dropping some. The profile shows 95,000 or so clones, about three fifths of them singletons. The source material was tumor tissue, sampled at baseline. The origin of the receptors is a person aged 25 to 79 with non-small cell lung cancer. CDR3s leave out the opening cysteine and the closing phenylalanine or tryptophan.

TRBV7-2 | ASSLGLEADTQY
TRBV13 | ASSEKRGNNYGYT
TRBV11-2 | ASSTLGRQSYEQY
TRBV18 | ASSPNARPANYGYT
TRBV7-2 | ASSLAYLNTEAF
TRBV7-2 | ASSLQGPNSPLH
TRBV24-1 | ATSGLSTDTQY
TRBV2 | ASGWGTSVSSYNEQF
TRBV11-2 | ASSPYSGGRTQY
TRBV3-1/TRBV3-2 | ASSHLDECYEQY
TRBV7-2 | ASSLFTGVSTGELF
TRBV5-4 | ASSSSIDTQY
TRBV20-1 | SASLPPSGEQY
TRBV12-3/TRBV12-4 | ASSLSSGYT
TRBV5-4 | ASSLGGKNEKLF
TRBV7-9 | ASSLGTPLSNQPQH
TRBV9 | ASSAKKTLADQWSTDTQY
TRBV18 | ASSPPRPSGNEQF
TRBV9 | ASSVREDKELF
TRBV5-1 | ASSLGTFKETQY
TRBV19 | ASSMGRVRDNQPQH
TRBV29-1 | SVDGLTESYEQY
TRBV7-2 | ASSLIAGAINEQF
TRBV19 | ASSIGPRTGELF
TRBV7-2 | ASSPTGLPGELF
TRBV7-2 | ASSLEWSSYNSPLH
TRBV29-1 | SVFGSGANVLT
TRBV7-9 | ASSLLGGNSPLH
TRBV19 | ASSQRGGEKLF
TRBV3-1/TRBV3-2 | ASSPSTGTPYEQY
TRBV28 | ASSVLTGSGNTIY
TRBV15 | ATSSQSWRRGDEQY
TRBV29-1 | VTEEHTEAF
TRBV19 | ASSIEWAEKLF
TRBV6-5 | ASSYSVWAGTYEQY
TRBV19 | ASSGRQGNYGYT
TRBV27 | AGWRGTEENTEAF
TRBV5-4 | ASSLVGQRYNEQF
TRBV2 | ASSAERRNQPQH
TRBV10-3 | AISGQGNEQF
TRBV7-2 | ASSPDISQETQY
TRBV27 | ASSEDLTVNEQF
TRBV7-7 | ASSPRTETGNTIY